Below are 6 T cell receptor beta chains sequenced from a single sample in a study of blood T cell repertoires in COVID-19. Produced via immunoSEQ multiplex PCR; TCRdb's table is partial and in-frame only. The table lists 35,000 to 45,000 clones, about 92% of them singletons. Material for sequencing was peripheral blood. The receptor source for this set is a man in his forties or fifties with COVID-19, enrolled during active disease.

This clone was counted a single time. V usage is TRBV7-2 and J usage is TRBJ2-7, with TRBD2 as a possible D gene (7 bases). CDR1 SGHTA and CDR2 FQGNSA come from the germline V gene. The length of the CDR3 is 13 residues. The V end lost 5 bases, the J end lost 7 bases, and 15 bases lay between the germline ends. The CDR3 DNA reads as TGTGCCAGCAGCGTCGGACTAGGGGGTGAGCAGTACTTC. It is translated as CASSVGLGGEQYF.

The chain joins TRBV12-3 or TRBV12-4 to TRBJ1-5; TRBD1 is a possible D gene (6 bases). The CDR3 consists of 13 residues. V lost 6 bases and J lost 4, with 10 bases in between. The CDR3 spells CASRNDRNQPQHF. The CDR3 DNA is TGTGCCAGCAGGAACGACAGGAATCAGCCCCAGCATTTT.

Turning to this clone: The DNA is omitted, as the CDR3 cannot be located on it reliably, and the CDR3 follows TCRdb's listing. The chain joins TRBV21-1 to TRBJ2-2; the listed D gene, TRBD1, was not tested against the DNA. TRBV21-1 is shown as a pseudogene. The CDR3 totals 22 residues, both ends included. The CDR3 reads CASSKAWVGQGATSRGGGELFF.

The J gene is TRBJ1-1, the V gene TRBV12-3 or TRBV12-4; a possible D gene is TRBD1 (5 bases). V lost 2 bases, J lost 5 bases, and 9 bases lay in between. CDR3 length: 13 residues. CDR3 coding DNA: TGTGCCAGCAGTTTACGGGGGGAGACTGAAGCTTTCTTT. The encoded protein is CASSLRGETEAFF.

The CDR3 coding sequence is TGCAGCGTAGTTAGCGGAGGCTCCTACGAGCAGTACTTC. Translating gives CSVVSGGSYEQYF. V gene TRBV29-1 combines with J gene TRBJ2-7; perhaps TRBD2 as D (6 bases). V lost 6 bases to trimming and J lost 0 bases, with 12 bases between them. Per germline, CDR1 SQVTM and CDR2 ANQGSEA. The CDR3 contains 13 residues.

V usage is TRBV5-1 and J usage is TRBJ2-3; 8 nucleotides align to TRBD2. Germline lookup yields CDR1 SGHRS and CDR2 YFSETQ. V lost 0 bases and J lost 4; bases outside the gene matches: 7. CDR3 length equals 16 residues. CDR3 in amino acids: CASSLEPAGVPDTQYF. The CDR3 DNA is TGCGCCAGCAGCTTGGAGCCAGCGGGAGTTCCAGATACGCAGTATTTT. Full variable domain (outside the CDR3, taken from reference TRBV5-1 and TRBJ2-3): KAGVTQTPRYLIKTRGQQVTLSCSPISGHRSVSWYQQTPGQGLQFLFEYFSETQRNKGNFPGRFSGRQFSNSRSEMNVSTLELGDSALYLCASSLEPAGVPDTQYFGPGTRLTVL.